This T cell receptor (beta chain) derives from a study of blood T cell repertoires in COVID-19. Trimming pared 3 bases from V and 0 bases from J, leaving 12 bases between. Germline V CDR1 and CDR2: SGHTA, FQGNSA. This CDR3 contains 15 residues. This table comes from immunoSEQ multiplex PCR, and its TCRdb copy is limited to in-frame clones, with some not included. The sample includes 250,000 or so clones, about 80% seen only once; the top ten take roughly 3.2%. The receptor was derived from a man over 45 who had recovered from COVID-19. The rearrangement links TRBV7-2 to TRBJ2-7, with D possibly TRBD2 on 5 matching bases. The sequenced sample was PBMCs or T cells enriched from blood (not recorded which). CDR3 DNA sequence: TGTGCCAGCAGCTTCCGACTAACTACCTCCTACGAGCAGTACTTC. Protein sequence: CASSFRLTTSYEQYF.